The 10 T cell receptor beta chains below all came from one sample that was sequenced in a study of monozygotic twins with inflammatory bowel disease (dated by TCRdb to the late 2010s). The method was 5' RACE. These reads were obtained on an Illumina HiSeq 2500. TCRdb reprocessed the raw reads; every CDR3 protein sequence is a single record, and DNA is not supplied. The sample has over 150,000 distinct CDR3 sequences on record. 2.4% of the sample is taken by the ten largest. Specimen: blood. All receptors derive from a human donor with ulcerative colitis or Crohn's disease, or a healthy co-twin of an affected twin (not recorded which).

The J gene is TRBJ2-1, the V gene TRBV18. Germline lookup yields CDR1 KGHSH and CDR2 LQKENI. The CDR3 spans 13 residues. The CDR3 is CASSQSVDNEQFF. Based on the CDR3 plus reference TRBV18 and TRBJ2-1, the full variable domain is NAGVMQNPRHLVRRRGQEARLRCSPMKGHSHVYWYRQLPEEGLKFMVYLQKENIIDESGMPKERFSAEFPKEGPSILRIQQVVRGDSAAYFCASSQSVDNEQFFGPGTRLTVL.

The chain combines TRBV5-1 with TRBJ2-1; TCRdb's assignment of TRBD2 cannot be checked, as there is no DNA. Germline-derived CDR1 and CDR2 are SGHRS and YFSETQ. The CDR3 is made up of 18 amino acids. CDR3 residues: CASSPMGLSGGAYNEQFF.

This chain joins TRBV28 and TRBJ2-1; the TCRdb call, TRBD2, lacks DNA for checking. Germline V gene sequence: CDR1 MDHEN, CDR2 SYDVKM. The CDR3 is 15 residues long. The CDR3 spells CASSVTSEVYNEQFF.

The chain employs TRBV20-1 and TRBJ1-5; TCRdb's assignment of TRBD1 cannot be checked, as there is no DNA. Germline CDR1 is DFQATT and CDR2 is SNEGSKA (reference sequence). The CDR3 is 12 amino acids. The CDR3 loop reads CSGRTAGQPQHF.

The chain links TRBV6-1 to TRBJ1-1; TCRdb's D call, TRBD1, is unchecked because there is no DNA. CDR1 and CDR2 from the germline V gene are MNHNS and SASEGT. The CDR3 totals 15 residues. CDR3 protein: CASTRGQPMNTEAFF.

The chain has TRBV7-9 and TRBJ2-2; the TCRdb call, TRBD1, lacks DNA for checking. The CDR3 is made up of 15 amino acids. CDR1 is SEHNR, CDR2 FQNEAQ, per germline (reference sequence). Here the CDR3 reads CASSPTGWDTGELFF.

The chain combines TRBV5-1 with TRBJ1-2; TCRdb calls TRBD1, which cannot be checked without DNA. CDR1 SGHRS and CDR2 YFSETQ come from the germline V gene. The CDR3 extends over 14 amino acids. CDR3 amino acids: CASSPIAGTGSYTF.

The rearrangement links TRBV20-1 to TRBJ2-5; TCRdb proposes TRBD2, but this gene call is untestable without DNA. Germline CDR1 is DFQATT and CDR2 is SNEGSKA (reference sequence). The CDR3 covers 15 residues. CDR3 region: CSARDSRGDSATQYF.

The CDR3 sequence: CASSFGASVMNTEAFF. The rearrangement links TRBV5-6 to TRBJ1-1. The CDR3 runs to 16 residues. Germline V lookup: CDR1 SGHDT, CDR2 YYEEEE.

This chain uses TRBV18 with TRBJ1-2. This CDR3 region has 13 residues. CDR1 is KGHSH, CDR2 LQKENI, per germline. This CDR3 reads CASSYAEPSGYTF.